This TCR beta chain originates from a study of T cell responses to AZD1222 COVID-19 vaccine. The CDR3 runs 12 residues. Germline CDR1 reads SNHLY; CDR2 reads FYNNEI. V dropped 4 bases and J dropped 13 bases, with 14 bases sitting between them. Regarding this clone: The antigen is unknown.

Whole-study results and caveats: Reportedly, nearly half the spike-specific TCRs target unmutated variant regions.

The protocol was immunoSEQ multiplex PCR, while the TCRdb copy is restricted to in-frame clones and leaves out a portion. This table has tens of thousands of clones, approximately 84% appearing once. The sample in question was peripheral blood, obtained on day 0 of AZD1222 vaccination. The receptor was isolated from an adult in good health. The V and J genes are TRBV2 and TRBJ2-1; D perhaps matches TRBD2 (6 bases). The CDR3 DNA reads as TGTGCCAGCAGTGTTAGGGTAGCGGATCAGTTCTTC. Translation gives CASSVRVADQFF.